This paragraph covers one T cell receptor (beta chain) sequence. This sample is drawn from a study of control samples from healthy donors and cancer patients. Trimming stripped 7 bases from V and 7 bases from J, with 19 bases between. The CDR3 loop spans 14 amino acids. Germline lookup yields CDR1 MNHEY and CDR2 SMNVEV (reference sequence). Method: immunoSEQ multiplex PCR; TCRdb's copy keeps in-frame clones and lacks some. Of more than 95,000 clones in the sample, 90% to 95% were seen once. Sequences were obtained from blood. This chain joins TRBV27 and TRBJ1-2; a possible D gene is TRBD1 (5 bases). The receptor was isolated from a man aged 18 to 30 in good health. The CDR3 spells CASNPTGTGTGYTF. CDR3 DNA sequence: TGTGCCAGCAATCCTACCGGGACCGGGACTGGCTACACCTTC.